This T cell receptor (beta chain) derives from a study of T cells in Graves' hyperthyroidism and ophthalmopathy. The CDR3 is 13 amino acids. The V end was cut by 2 bases, the J end by 2 bases, with 5 bases between. CDR1 is WSHSY and CDR2 is SAAADI in the germline V gene. This clonotype was detected ten times or more. If no ophthalmopathy progression occurred within 18 months, Graves' hyperthyroidism was stable. Amplified TCR beta CDR3 regions came from RNA transcripts. The HTBI set primed first-round TCR CDR3 RT-PCR. From the multiplex PCR reads, TCRdb called clonotypes with MiXCR, one entry per CDR3 protein. The repertoire includes roughly 290,000 distinct CDR3 sequences, around 13% of them detected once, and 7% to 9.5% sits in the top ten.

This chain joins TRBV10-2 and TRBJ2-3, with D hard to call. The source of this sequence is a woman aged 40 to 50 with Graves' hyperthyroidism. The sequenced sample consisted of blood. The chain's CDR3 is CASSEADTDTQYF. CDR3 bases: TGCGCCAGCAGTGAGGCTGACACAGATACGCAGTATTTT.